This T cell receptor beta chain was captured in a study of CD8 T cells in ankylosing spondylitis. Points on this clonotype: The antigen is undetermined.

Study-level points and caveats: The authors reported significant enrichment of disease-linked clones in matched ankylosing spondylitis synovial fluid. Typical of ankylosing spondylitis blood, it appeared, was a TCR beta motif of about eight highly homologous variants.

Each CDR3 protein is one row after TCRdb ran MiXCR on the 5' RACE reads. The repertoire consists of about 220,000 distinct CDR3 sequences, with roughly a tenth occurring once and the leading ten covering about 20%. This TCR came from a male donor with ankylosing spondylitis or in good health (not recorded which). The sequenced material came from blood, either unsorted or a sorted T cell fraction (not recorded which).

CDR3 DNA sequence: TGTGCCAGCAGCCCCGGGAGGTCGAACACTGAAGCTTTCTTT. Protein product: CASSPGRSNTEAFF. The rearrangement links TRBV12-3 or TRBV12-4 to TRBJ1-1; D gene uncertain. The CDR3 extends over 14 amino acids. Trimming stripped 6 bases from V and 1 base from J, with 12 bases between.